This T cell receptor (beta chain) was profiled in a study of T cell responses to AZD1222 COVID-19 vaccine. CDR3 length: 16 residues. V dropped 0 bases and J dropped 3 bases, with 14 bases sitting between them. The germline gives CDR1 MNHEY, CDR2 SVGAGI. Produced via immunoSEQ multiplex PCR; TCRdb's table is partial and in-frame only. Here the sample spans 55,000 to 65,000 clones, roughly 85% being singletons. V is TRBV6-5 and J is TRBJ1-1, with no clear D. The source was peripheral blood, collected on day 0 of AZD1222 vaccination. This TCR was sampled from an adult in good health. CDR3 in DNA: TGTGCCAGCAGTTACTCCCCATTCCTCGGGGACACTGAAGCTTTCTTT. Protein: CASSYSPFLGDTEAFF.